This T cell receptor (beta chain) was retrieved from a study of blood T cell repertoires in COVID-19. Study details: Sources were T cells, B-cell-depleted T cells, or PBMCs; the material itself was cDNA or gDNA.

The data were produced by immunoSEQ multiplex PCR, yet TCRdb's version contains in-frame clones alone and is incomplete. The sample comprises more than 95,000 clones, 87% of which are singletons, and roughly 8.2% rests with the top ten. Trimming pared 0 bases from V and 1 base from J, leaving 7 bases between. Germline loops: CDR1 SGHRS, CDR2 YFSETQ. This CDR3 has 14 amino acids. The V call is TRBV5-1, the J call TRBJ2-5, with no clear D. Sequenced: peripheral blood. The sequence derives from a human donor in a cohort sampled during active COVID-19. Here the CDR3 reads CASSLGQVQETQYF. In DNA, the CDR3 is TGCGCCAGCAGCTTGGGTCAGGTCCAAGAGACCCAGTACTTC.